These T cell receptor beta chains were read from a single sample in a study of blood T cell repertoires in COVID-19. The method was immunoSEQ multiplex PCR; TCRdb's version includes in-frame clones alone and lacks a portion of them. The top ten clones hold around 14% of a sample with around 210,000 clones, roughly 82% of them seen once. Input material: peripheral blood. These receptors originate from a human donor in a cohort sampled during active COVID-19. Each CDR3 is given with its conserved first and last residue. D genes are given only for firm matches. Expanded clones are given a class, and other clones once, few, many or no size at all.

d_call,clone_size,j_call,v_call,cdr3_nt,cdr3_aa
.,.,TRBJ1-2,TRBV3-1/TRBV3-2,TGTGCCAGCAGCCAAGATCTACAGAGCTATGGCTACACCTTC,CASSQDLQSYGYTF
.,.,TRBJ1-5,TRBV6-6,TGTGCCAGCAGTTACTTAGCAGTTAGCAATCAGCCCCAGCATTTT,CASSYLAVSNQPQHF
TRBD1,.,TRBJ2-7,TRBV24-1,TGTGCCACCAGTGGGACAGGGGCCTACGAGCAGTACTTC,CATSGTGAYEQYF
.,.,TRBJ1-1,TRBV28,TGTGCCAGCAGCGCTAGGCCCCCTCGTAGCACTGAAGCTTTCTTT,CASSARPPRSTEAFF
TRBD2,once,TRBJ2-1,TRBV18,TGTGCCAGCTCAACTGAACTGGGACTAGCGCTCTACAATGAGCAGTTCTTC,CASSTELGLALYNEQFF
.,.,TRBJ2-5,TRBV6-1,TGTGCCAGCAGTGAAGAACCTAGATCGAGGGCCCAGTACTTC,CASSEEPRSRAQYF
TRBD2,.,TRBJ2-5,TRBV18,TGTGCCAGCTCACGATCACTAGCGGGAGGTTCCCAAGAGACCCAGTACTTC,CASSRSLAGGSQETQYF
TRBD1,.,TRBJ2-7,TRBV23-1,TGCGCCAGCAGACAGGGGAACTACGAGCAGTACTTC,CASRQGNYEQYF
.,.,TRBJ2-3,TRBV2,TGTGCCAGTAGCCTTGGCACAGATACGCAGTATTTT,CASSLGTDTQYF
.,.,TRBJ2-7,TRBV7-2,TGTGCCAGCAGCCCGACCCCCTCAGCGACCCACGAGCAGTACTTC,CASSPTPSATHEQYF
TRBD2,.,TRBJ2-7,TRBV7-9,TGTGCCAGCAGCTCACATAGCGGGAGGGCCTACGAGCAGTACTTC,CASSSHSGRAYEQYF
.,.,TRBJ1-4,TRBV28,TGTGCCAGCAGTCCAGTAGCCCTTAATGAAAAACTGTTTTTT,CASSPVALNEKLFF
TRBD2,.,TRBJ2-1,TRBV10-3,TGTGCCATCAAAGGGACTAGCGGGGTAGATGAGCAGTTCTTC,CAIKGTSGVDEQFF
.,.,TRBJ2-1,TRBV11-2,TGTGCCAGCAGCTTAGGGTTGGGCGCGAGCTCCTACAATGAGCAGTTCTTC,CASSLGLGASSYNEQFF
.,.,TRBJ1-4,TRBV15,TGTGCCACCAGCAGAGATTTTGCAGGCCCTGAAAAACTGTTTTTT,CATSRDFAGPEKLFF
.,.,TRBJ1-5,TRBV24-1,TGTGCCACCTCCCGGGGTGATCAGCCCCAGCATTTT,CATSRGDQPQHF
TRBD2,.,TRBJ2-7,TRBV28,TGTGCCAGCAGTCTGGATAGCGGGAGAAGCGAGCAGTACTTC,CASSLDSGRSEQYF
TRBD1,.,TRBJ1-5,TRBV19,TGTGCCAGTAGTATAGTTTACGCGGACAGGGGGTTCTCGGGACAGCCCCAGCATTTT,CASSIVYADRGFSGQPQHF
.,few,TRBJ1-6,TRBV19,TGTGCCAGTAGTATCGGTCCGGCGGTCGCTAATTCACCCCTCCACTTT,CASSIGPAVANSPLHF
TRBD2,.,TRBJ2-7,TRBV27,TGTGCCAGCAGTTTTCGCCCTAGCGGGAGTTTTTACGAGCAGTACTTC,CASSFRPSGSFYEQYF
TRBD2,.,TRBJ2-2,TRBV6-6,TGTGCCAGCAGGGGACTAGCGGGTTTCACCGGGGAGCTGTTTTTT,CASRGLAGFTGELFF
.,.,TRBJ2-1,TRBV5-4,TGTGCCAGCAGCTTGGCCCCCAACAGGGCGAACAATGAGCAGTTCTTC,CASSLAPNRANNEQFF
.,.,TRBJ2-2,TRBV2,TGTGCCAGCATCCAAGGGGTACTGAACACCGGGGAGCTGTTTTTT,CASIQGVLNTGELFF
TRBD2,.,TRBJ2-2,TRBV7-9,TGTGCCAGCAGCCCCGGGACTAGGAGAAGCGGGGAGCTGTTTTTT,CASSPGTRRSGELFF
TRBD2,few,TRBJ2-3,TRBV27,TGTGCCAGCAGTGAATTAGCGGGAGGGAGAGATACGCAGTATTTT,CASSELAGGRDTQYF
TRBD1,.,TRBJ2-7,TRBV5-6,TGTGCCAGCAGCCGGCAGGGGGCCACCTACGAGCAGTACTTC,CASSRQGATYEQYF
.,once,TRBJ1-1,TRBV28,TGTGCCACTCTCGGGGGTTTCGGAACTGAAGCTTTCTTT,CATLGGFGTEAFF
TRBD1,once,TRBJ2-5,TRBV30,TGTGCCTGGAGTCTAGGACAGGTTCGGGAGACCCAGTACTTC,CAWSLGQVRETQYF
TRBD1,.,TRBJ2-7,TRBV5-1,TGCGCCAGCAGCCAAGGACAGGGTGGTTACGAGCAGTACTTC,CASSQGQGGYEQYF
TRBD1,once,TRBJ2-7,TRBV28,TGTGCCAGCCATCCGCAGGGGGCTCGGGAGCAGTACTTC,CASHPQGAREQYF
TRBD2,.,TRBJ2-3,TRBV24-1,TGTGCCACCAGTGATTTGCAGCCCTGTACTCTGTATTCTAGCGGGAGGGCAGATACGCAGTATTTT,CATSDLQPCTLYSSGRADTQYF
TRBD1,.,TRBJ1-6,TRBV27,TGTGCCAGCAGTTTAAACCCCGGGACAGGGAGTTCATCCCTCCACTTT,CASSLNPGTGSSSLHF
.,.,TRBJ2-1,TRBV12-5,TGTGCTAGTGGACGTCCCGAGAATCACAATGAGCAGTTCTTC,CASGRPENHNEQFF
.,.,TRBJ2-5,TRBV10-2,TGCGCCAGTGGGGAGATTACGAGAACCCAGTACTTC,CASGEITRTQYF
.,.,TRBJ1-4,TRBV11-2,TGTGCCAGCAGCTTGCCGGCTAGAGCGGAGGAAAAACTGTTTTTT,CASSLPARAEEKLFF
.,.,TRBJ1-1,TRBV5-1,TGCGCCAGCAGCTTGGCAGGTCCAGGGAAAGCTAACACTGAAGCTTTCTTT,CASSLAGPGKANTEAFF
.,.,TRBJ2-7,TRBV7-8,TGTGCCAGCAGCTTAATAGATTCCTACGAGCAGTACTTC,CASSLIDSYEQYF
.,.,TRBJ1-1,TRBV5-1,TGCGCCAGCAGCTTGGGAGGGGGGAACACTGAAGCTTTCTTT,CASSLGGGNTEAFF
TRBD2,.,TRBJ2-7,TRBV28,TGTGCCAGTTTCACTAGCGGGAAGTCCTACGAGCAGTACTTC,CASFTSGKSYEQYF
.,.,TRBJ1-5,TRBV30,TGTGCCTTCGGGGGAGGGTCCCAGCCCCAGCATTTT,CAFGGGSQPQHF
TRBD2,.,TRBJ2-5,TRBV25-1,TGTGCCAGCAGTGAATACAGGACTAGCGGGGAGGGGGCAGAGACCCAGTACTTC,CASSEYRTSGEGAETQYF
TRBD2,.,TRBJ2-7,TRBV11-2,TGTGCCAGCAGCTTAGGACTAGCGGACGTTTACGAGCAGTACTTC,CASSLGLADVYEQYF
.,.,TRBJ2-4,TRBV18,TGTGCCAGCTCACCTTGGGCTCCCGCTCAAGCCAAAAACATTCAGTACTTC,CASSPWAPAQAKNIQYF
TRBD2,.,TRBJ2-3,TRBV10-1,TGCGCCAGCAGTGAGAGGCTAGCGGGAGCAGATACGCAGTATTTT,CASSERLAGADTQYF
.,.,TRBJ2-1,TRBV18,TGTGCCAGCTCACCGCAGACAGGTTTCAATGAGCAGTTCTTC,CASSPQTGFNEQFF
TRBD1,.,TRBJ1-1,TRBV18,TGTGCCAGCTCACCCGGAGGGGGCGCCGAAGCTTTCTTT,CASSPGGGAEAFF
TRBD1,.,TRBJ2-1,TRBV6-5,TGTGCCACCTGGGGACAGGGGGCAACCTACAATGAGCAGTTCTTC,CATWGQGATYNEQFF
TRBD1,.,TRBJ1-1,TRBV7-9,TGTGCCAGCAGCCCCGTCCCTCAGGGGGCGCGTACTGAAGCTTTCTTT,CASSPVPQGARTEAFF
.,.,TRBJ1-4,TRBV11-2,TGTGCCAGCAGCTTAGTCAACTACGAAAAACTGTTTTTT,CASSLVNYEKLFF
TRBD2,.,TRBJ2-3,TRBV3-1/TRBV3-2,TGTGCCAGCAGCCAAGAATGGTCCAGCGGGAGGTCAGATACGCAGTATTTT,CASSQEWSSGRSDTQYF
TRBD1,.,TRBJ2-7,TRBV5-1,TGCGCCAGCAGCTTATGGACAGGGGAGGGCTCCTACGAGCAGTACTTC,CASSLWTGEGSYEQYF
.,.,TRBJ2-3,TRBV1,TGCACCAGCAGCCAAGATCGGCCTAGCGGGTGCACAGATACGCAGTATTTT,CTSSQDRPSGCTDTQYF
TRBD2,.,TRBJ2-3,TRBV7-9,TGTGCCAGCAGCTCGGGACTAGCGGGCACAGATACGCAGTATTTT,CASSSGLAGTDTQYF
.,many,TRBJ1-3,TRBV28,TGTGCCAGCAGTTTAGGGGCAGGGCCGGCTGGAAACACCATATATTTT,CASSLGAGPAGNTIYF
.,.,TRBJ2-3,TRBV28,TGTGCCAGCAGCTCCCGGGCGGGTGGGAAGGCAGATACGCAGTATTTT,CASSSRAGGKADTQYF
.,once,TRBJ1-2,TRBV5-5,TGTGCCAGCAGCTTGAGACTCGGCCCCGGAGGTAGTAGGGCGTATGGCTACACCTTC,CASSLRLGPGGSRAYGYTF
.,many,TRBJ2-2,TRBV5-6,TGTGCCAGCAGCTTGGAACTCGGCGGCGATAACACCGGGGAGCTGTTTTTT,CASSLELGGDNTGELFF